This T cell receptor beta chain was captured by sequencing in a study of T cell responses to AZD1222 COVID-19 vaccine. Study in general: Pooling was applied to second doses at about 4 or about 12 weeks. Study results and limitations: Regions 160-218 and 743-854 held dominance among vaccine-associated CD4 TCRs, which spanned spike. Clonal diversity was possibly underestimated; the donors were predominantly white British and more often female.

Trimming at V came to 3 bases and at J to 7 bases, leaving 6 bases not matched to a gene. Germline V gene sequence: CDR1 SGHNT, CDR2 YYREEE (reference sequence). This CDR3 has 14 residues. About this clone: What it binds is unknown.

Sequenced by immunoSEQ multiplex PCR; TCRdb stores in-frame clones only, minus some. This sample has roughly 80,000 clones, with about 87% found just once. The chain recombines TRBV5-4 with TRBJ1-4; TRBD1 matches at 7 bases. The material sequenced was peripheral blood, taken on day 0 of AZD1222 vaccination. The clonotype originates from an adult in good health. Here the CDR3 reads CASSYDRVGEKLFF. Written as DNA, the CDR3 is TGTGCCAGCAGCTACGACAGGGTTGGTGAAAAACTGTTTTTT.